This T cell receptor (beta chain) is drawn from a study of blood T cell repertoires in COVID-19. Background on the study: Samples came from the United States, Italy and Spain, spanning acute and convalescent COVID-19. Sources were T cells, B-cell-depleted T cells, or PBMCs; the material itself was cDNA or gDNA.

Per germline, CDR1 MNHEY and CDR2 SMNVEV (reference sequence). Losses at the gene ends were 8 bases for V and 2 bases for J; bases not matched to a gene: 10. The CDR3 has 17 residues. In the original processing: Amplification with reference gene primers provided the estimates of nucleated cell counts. Produced via immunoSEQ multiplex PCR; TCRdb's table is partial and in-frame only. V and J calls and clone size come straight from that table; D and trimming were deduced from the DNA. This sample has about 38,000 clones, with 70% to 90% found just once. During active infection, Seattle patients enrolled and were then monitored through disease.

The specimen was peripheral blood. This sequence was found in a man aged 55 to 70 with COVID-19, enrolled during active disease. The rearrangement uses TRBV27 and TRBJ2-6; 9 bases agree with TRBD1. Here the CDR3 DNA reads TGTGCCAGCCGGACCGGGACAGGGAACCCTGGGGCCAACGTCCTGACTTTC. Amino acid sequence: CASRTGTGNPGANVLTF.